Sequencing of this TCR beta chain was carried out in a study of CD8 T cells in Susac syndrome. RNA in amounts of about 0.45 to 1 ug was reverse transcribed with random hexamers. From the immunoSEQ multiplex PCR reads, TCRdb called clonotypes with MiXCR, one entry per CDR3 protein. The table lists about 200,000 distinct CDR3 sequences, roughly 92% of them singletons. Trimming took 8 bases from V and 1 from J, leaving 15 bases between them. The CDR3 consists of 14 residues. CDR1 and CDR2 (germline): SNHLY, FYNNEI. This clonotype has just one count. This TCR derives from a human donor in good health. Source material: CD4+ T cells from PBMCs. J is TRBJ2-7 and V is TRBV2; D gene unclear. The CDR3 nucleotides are TGTGCCAGCCGTAAGGAACGGCGGTCCTACGAGCAGTACTTC. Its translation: CASRKERRSYEQYF.